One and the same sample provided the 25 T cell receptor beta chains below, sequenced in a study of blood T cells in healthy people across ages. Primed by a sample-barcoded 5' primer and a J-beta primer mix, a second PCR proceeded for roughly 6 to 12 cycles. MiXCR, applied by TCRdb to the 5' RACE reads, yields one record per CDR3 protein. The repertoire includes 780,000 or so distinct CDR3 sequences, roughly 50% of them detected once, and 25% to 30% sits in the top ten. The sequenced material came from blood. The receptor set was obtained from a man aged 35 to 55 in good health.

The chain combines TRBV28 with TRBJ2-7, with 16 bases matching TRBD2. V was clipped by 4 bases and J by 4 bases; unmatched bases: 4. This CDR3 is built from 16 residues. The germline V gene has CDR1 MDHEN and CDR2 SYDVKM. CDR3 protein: CASSSPGLAGGYEQYF. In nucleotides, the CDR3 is TGTGCCAGCAGTTCCCCGGGACTAGCGGGGGGGTACGAGCAGTACTTC.

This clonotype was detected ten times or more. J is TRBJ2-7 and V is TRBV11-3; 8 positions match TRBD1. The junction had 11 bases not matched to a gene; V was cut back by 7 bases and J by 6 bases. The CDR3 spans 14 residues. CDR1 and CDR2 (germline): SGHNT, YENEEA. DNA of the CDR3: TGTGCCAGCACCTCCCGGAGACAGGGGCCCGAGCAGTACTTC. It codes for CASTSRRQGPEQYF.

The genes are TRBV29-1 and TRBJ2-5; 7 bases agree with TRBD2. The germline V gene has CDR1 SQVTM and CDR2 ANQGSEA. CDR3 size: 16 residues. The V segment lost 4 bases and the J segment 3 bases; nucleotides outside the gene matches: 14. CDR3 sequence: CSVVLRIAAGEETQYF. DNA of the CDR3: TGCAGCGTTGTGCTAAGGATAGCGGCGGGGGAAGAGACCCAGTACTTC.

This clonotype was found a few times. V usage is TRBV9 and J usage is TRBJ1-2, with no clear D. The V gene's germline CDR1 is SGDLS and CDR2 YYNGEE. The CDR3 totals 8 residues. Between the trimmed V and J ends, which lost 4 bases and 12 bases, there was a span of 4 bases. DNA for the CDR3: TGTGCCAGCAGCCCCAACACCTTC. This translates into CASSPNTF.

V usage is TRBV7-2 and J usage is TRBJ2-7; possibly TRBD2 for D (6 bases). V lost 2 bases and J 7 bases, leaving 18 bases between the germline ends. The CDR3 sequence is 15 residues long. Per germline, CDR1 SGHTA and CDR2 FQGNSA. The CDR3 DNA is TGTGCCAGCAGCTTAACTGGTCAGGCGGGGAAAGAGCAGTACTTC. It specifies CASSLTGQAGKEQYF.

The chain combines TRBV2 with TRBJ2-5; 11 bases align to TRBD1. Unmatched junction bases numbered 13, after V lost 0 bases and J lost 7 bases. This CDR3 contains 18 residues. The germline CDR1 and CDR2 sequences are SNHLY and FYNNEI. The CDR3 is CASSEALLLGQGAGTQYF. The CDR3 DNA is TGTGCCAGCAGTGAAGCGCTTCTGCTTGGACAGGGGGCCGGGACCCAGTACTTC.

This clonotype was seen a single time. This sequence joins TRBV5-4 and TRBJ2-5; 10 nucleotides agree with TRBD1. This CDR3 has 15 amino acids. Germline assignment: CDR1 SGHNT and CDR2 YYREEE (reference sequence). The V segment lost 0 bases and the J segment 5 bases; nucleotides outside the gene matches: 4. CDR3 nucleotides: TGTGCCAGCAGCTTGGTGACAGGGGGCGTCGAGACCCAGTACTTC. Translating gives CASSLVTGGVETQYF.

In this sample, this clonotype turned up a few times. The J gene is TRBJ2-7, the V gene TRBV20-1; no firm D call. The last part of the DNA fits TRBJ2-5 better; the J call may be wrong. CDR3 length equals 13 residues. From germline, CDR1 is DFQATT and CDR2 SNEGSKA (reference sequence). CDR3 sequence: CSARDRTGETQYF. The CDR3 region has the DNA TGCAGTGCTAGAGATCGAACGGGAGAGACCCAGTACTTC.

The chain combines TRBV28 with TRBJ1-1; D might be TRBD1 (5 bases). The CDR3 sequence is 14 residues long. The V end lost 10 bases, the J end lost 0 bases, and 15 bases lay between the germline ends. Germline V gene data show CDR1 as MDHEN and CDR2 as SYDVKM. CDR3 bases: TGTGCCACTTCATATCGGGGGATGAACACTGAAGCTTTCTTT. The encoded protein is CATSYRGMNTEAFF.

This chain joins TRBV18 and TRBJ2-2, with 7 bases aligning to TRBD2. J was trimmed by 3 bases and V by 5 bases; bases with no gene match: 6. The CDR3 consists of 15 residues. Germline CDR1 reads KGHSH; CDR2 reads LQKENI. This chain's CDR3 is CASSDSGGDTGELFF. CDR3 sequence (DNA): TGTGCCAGCTCAGACTCGGGAGGAGACACCGGGGAGCTGTTTTTT.

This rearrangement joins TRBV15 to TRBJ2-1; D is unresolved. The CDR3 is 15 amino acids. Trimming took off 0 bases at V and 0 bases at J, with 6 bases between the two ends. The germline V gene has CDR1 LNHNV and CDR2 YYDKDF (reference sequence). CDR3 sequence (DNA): TGTGCCACCAGCAGAGACCCTAGCTCCTACAATGAGCAGTTCTTC. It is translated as CATSRDPSSYNEQFF.

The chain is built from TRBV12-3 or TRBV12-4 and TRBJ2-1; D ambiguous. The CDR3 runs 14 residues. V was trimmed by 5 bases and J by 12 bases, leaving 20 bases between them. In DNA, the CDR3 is TGTGCCAGCAGTCCACGCGGACCGATCGTAGGGCAGTTCTTC. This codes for CASSPRGPIVGQFF.

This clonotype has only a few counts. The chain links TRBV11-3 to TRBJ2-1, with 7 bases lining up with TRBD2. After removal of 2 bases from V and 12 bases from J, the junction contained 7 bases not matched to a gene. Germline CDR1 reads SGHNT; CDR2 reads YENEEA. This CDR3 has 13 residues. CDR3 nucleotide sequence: TGTGCCAGCAGCTTACCGTACGGCGGGAGGCAGTTCTTC. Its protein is CASSLPYGGRQFF.

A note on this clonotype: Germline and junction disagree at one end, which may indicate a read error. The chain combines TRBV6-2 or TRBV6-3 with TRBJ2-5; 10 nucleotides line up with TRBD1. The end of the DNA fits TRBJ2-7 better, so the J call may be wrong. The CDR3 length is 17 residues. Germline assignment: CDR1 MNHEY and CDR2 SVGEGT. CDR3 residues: CANSYQTGQGDRNEQYF. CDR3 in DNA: TGTGCCAACAGTTACCAAACTGGACAGGGGGATAGAAACGAGCAGTACTTC.

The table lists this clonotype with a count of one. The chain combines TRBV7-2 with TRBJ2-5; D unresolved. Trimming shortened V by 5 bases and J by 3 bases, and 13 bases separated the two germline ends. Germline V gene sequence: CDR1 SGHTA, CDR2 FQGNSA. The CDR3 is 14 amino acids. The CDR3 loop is CASSQNDPEETQYF. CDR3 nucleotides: TGTGCCAGCAGCCAGAACGACCCTGAAGAGACCCAGTACTTC.

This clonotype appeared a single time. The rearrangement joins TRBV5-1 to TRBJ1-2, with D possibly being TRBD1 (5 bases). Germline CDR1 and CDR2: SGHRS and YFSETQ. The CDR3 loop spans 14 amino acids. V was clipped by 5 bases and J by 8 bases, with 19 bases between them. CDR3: CASREQEGSGGYTF. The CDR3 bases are TGCGCCAGCAGGGAGCAAGAGGGGTCCGGAGGCTACACCTTC. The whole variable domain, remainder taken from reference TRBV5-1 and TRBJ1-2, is KAGVTQTPRYLIKTRGQQVTLSCSPISGHRSVSWYQQTPGQGLQFLFEYFSETQRNKGNFPGRFSGRQFSNSRSEMNVSTLELGDSALYLCASREQEGSGGYTFGSGTRLTVV.

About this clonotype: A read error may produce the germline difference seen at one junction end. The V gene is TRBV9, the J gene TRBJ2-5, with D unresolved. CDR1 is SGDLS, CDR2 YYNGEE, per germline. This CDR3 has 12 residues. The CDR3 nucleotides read TGTGCCAGCAGCGTGAGTCAAGAGGCCCAGTACTTC. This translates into CASSVSQEAQYF. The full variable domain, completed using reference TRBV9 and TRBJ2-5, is DSGVTQTPKHLITATGQRVTLRCSPRSGDLSVYWYQQSLDQGLQFLIQYYNGEERAKGNILERFSAQQFPDLHSELNLSSLELGDSALYFCASSVSQEAQYFGPGTRLLVL.

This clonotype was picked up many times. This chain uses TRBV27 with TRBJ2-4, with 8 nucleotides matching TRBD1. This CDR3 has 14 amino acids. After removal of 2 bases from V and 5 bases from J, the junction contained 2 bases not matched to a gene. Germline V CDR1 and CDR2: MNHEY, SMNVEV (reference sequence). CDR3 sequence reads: CASSLDRGQNIQYF. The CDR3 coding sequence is TGTGCCAGCAGTTTAGACAGGGGCCAAAACATTCAGTACTTC.

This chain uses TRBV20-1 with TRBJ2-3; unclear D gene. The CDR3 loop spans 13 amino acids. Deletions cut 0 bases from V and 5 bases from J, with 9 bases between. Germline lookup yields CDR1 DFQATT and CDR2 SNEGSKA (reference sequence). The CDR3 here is CSARDLGIDTQYF. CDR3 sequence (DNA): TGCAGTGCTAGAGATCTGGGGATAGATACGCAGTATTTT.

In DNA, the CDR3 is TGCAGTGCTAGGAAAGCCGGGACCCCTCTCACTGAAGCTTTCTTT. Its translation: CSARKAGTPLTEAFF. The V gene is TRBV20-1, the J gene TRBJ1-1; D may be TRBD1 (5 bases). This CDR3 spans 15 amino acids. Trimming took 3 bases from V and 4 from J, leaving 18 bases between them. Germline V gene sequence: CDR1 DFQATT, CDR2 SNEGSKA (reference sequence).

As DNA, the CDR3 is TGTGCCAGCAGCTTAACCCGAACTAGGTCGAGTCAGTTCTTC. Translation gives CASSLTRTRSSQFF. The rearrangement uses TRBV11-2 and TRBJ2-1; D might be TRBD2 (5 bases). V dropped 2 bases and J dropped 13 bases, with 18 bases sitting between them. The germline V gene encodes CDR1 SGHAT and CDR2 FQNNGV. The CDR3 consists of 14 residues.

CDR3 DNA: TGTGCCAGCAGCTTAGGCTATAGGGAGTACGAGCAGTACTTC. Translating gives CASSLGYREYEQYF. The rearrangement uses TRBV7-2 and TRBJ2-7, with a tentative D call TRBD2 (5 bases). Germline assignment: CDR1 SGHTA and CDR2 FQGNSA. V lost 1 base and J lost 4, with 11 bases in between. The CDR3 loop spans 14 amino acids.

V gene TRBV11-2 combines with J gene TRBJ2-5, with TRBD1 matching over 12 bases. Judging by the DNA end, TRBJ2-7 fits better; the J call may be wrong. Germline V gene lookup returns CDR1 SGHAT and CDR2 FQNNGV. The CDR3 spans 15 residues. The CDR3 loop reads CASSPSGTGGCEQYF. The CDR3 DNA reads TGTGCCAGCAGCCCCTCCGGGACAGGGGGCTGCGAGCAGTACTTC.

The CDR3 is CASSSQVGEAFF. The CDR3 nucleotides are TGTGCCAGCAGCTCACAAGTCGGAGAAGCTTTCTTT. The rearrangement links TRBV7-2 to TRBJ1-1; unclear D gene. Per germline, CDR1 SGHTA and CDR2 FQGNSA. Trimming pared 4 bases from V and 8 bases from J, leaving 11 bases between. The CDR3 is 12 residues long.

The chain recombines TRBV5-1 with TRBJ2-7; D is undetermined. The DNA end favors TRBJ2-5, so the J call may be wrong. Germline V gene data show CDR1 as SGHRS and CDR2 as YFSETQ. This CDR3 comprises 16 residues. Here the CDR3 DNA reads TGCGCCAGCAGCTTGGTTCGGGTCACCGGTCGCGAGACCCAGTACTTC. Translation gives CASSLVRVTGRETQYF.